Described below is a single T cell receptor (beta chain) sequence and its context. This record belongs to a study of blood T cell repertoires in COVID-19. Study summary: From T cells, B-cell-depleted T cells, or PBMCs came the material, which was cDNA or gDNA.

Original analysis: Amplification with reference gene primers provided the estimates of nucleated cell counts. Clones were read by immunoSEQ multiplex PCR, and TCRdb kept only the in-frame ones, dropping some. V, J and clone size are taken as reported in that table, and D and trimming were inferred from the DNA itself. The table includes over 85,000 clones, around 83% detected once. Unmatched junction bases numbered 7, after V lost 5 bases and J lost 4 bases. CDR3 length equals 14 residues. Germline CDR1 reads SQVTM; CDR2 reads ANQGSEA. The sequenced sample consisted of peripheral blood. The chain uses TRBV29-1 and TRBJ2-2; 7 bases are a match to TRBD1. This receptor was obtained from a man aged 55 to 70 with acute or convalescent COVID-19. DNA for the CDR3: TGCAGCGTTTCATGGGCAGGGGGCACCGGGGAGCTGTTTTTT. Translation: CSVSWAGGTGELFF.